The rows below give T cell receptor beta chains drawn from one sample of a study of OX40 agonist ivuxolimab in advanced cancers. The assay was immunoSEQ multiplex PCR, and TCRdb's table has in-frame clones only and misses some. The repertoire holds approximately 11,000 clones, with 75% to 85% as singletons. The sequencing here drew on CD4+ or CD8+ T cells sorted from blood, taken in a trial of the OX40 agonist ivuxolimab. These TCRs come from an adult with an advanced solid tumor such as melanoma, head and neck, liver or kidney cancer. CDR3s leave out the opening cysteine and the closing phenylalanine or tryptophan.

TRBV9,14,TRBJ1-1,ASSAWGGGMNTEAF
TRBV10-2,13,TRBJ1-2,ASSELPGGPYGYT
TRBV7-9,11,TRBJ2-7,ASSLVSSYEQY
TRBV5-1,13,TRBJ2-5,ASSFSGGFQETQY
TRBV2,11,TRBJ1-3,ASIGRSGNTIY
TRBV19,13,TRBJ1-1,ASSIEHNMNTEAF
TRBV5-4,14,TRBJ2-1,ASSFSASSIGGEQF
TRBV7-2,13,TRBJ2-2,ASAGGSMNTGELF
TRBV27,11,TRBJ1-6,ASSWREYSPLH
TRBV25-1,16,TRBJ2-2,ASSGGLGAPRVTGELF
TRBV7-9,13,TRBJ2-5,ASSSGLAAEETQY
TRBV28,13,TRBJ1-4,ASNPGQRRGEKLF
TRBV6-4,13,TRBJ2-1,ASSDSAGTRDEQF
TRBV6-1,13,TRBJ2-7,ASSVAPQGRYEQY
TRBV23-1,11,TRBJ2-5,ASSRGIRETQY
TRBV27,13,TRBJ2-1,ATTILAGSYNEQF
TRBV9,12,TRBJ2-5,ASSTGQPGETQY
TRBV7-9,14,TRBJ1-2,ASSPQGGADFYGYT
TRBV7-6,13,TRBJ2-2,ASSLGGPYTGELF
TRBV5-1,11,TRBJ2-1,ASLNEGNNEQF
TRBV30,13,TRBJ1-5,AWSVKVTDYQPQH
TRBV6-4,11,TRBJ2-3,ASSDSPSMAQY
TRBV5-1,12,TRBJ2-7,ASSLTGNSYEQY
TRBV5-6,11,TRBJ2-3,ASNTGGTDTQY
TRBV30,9,TRBJ2-2,AWIRSGELF
TRBV9,13,TRBJ2-1,ASSGASGGANEQF
TRBV7-9,15,TRBJ2-2,ASSLAHGWGNTGELF
TRBV7-3,12,TRBJ2-1,ASSLRLAGGEQF
TRBV4-1,12,TRBJ2-7,ASSQEGASYEQY
TRBV7-9,15,TRBJ1-4,ASAYKDPFTTNEKLF
TRBV7-9,11,TRBJ2-2,ASSLGTSGELF
TRBV4-2,15,TRBJ1-2,ASSQESAGGGNYGYT
TRBV9,13,TRBJ1-3,ASSAPGGTGNTIY
TRBV11-2,12,TRBJ2-1,ASTGQGGYNEQF
TRBV7-9,9,TRBJ1-2,AAPTGYGYT
TRBV2,14,TRBJ1-4,ASSDRGGGTNEKLF
TRBV7-9,14,TRBJ2-2,ASSARLAVNTGELF
TRBV2,12,TRBJ2-3,ASSGRAETDTQY
TRBV27,9,TRBJ2-1,ASSLLHEQF
TRBV5-3,17,TRBJ2-7,ARSLRGAAGGTIYYEQY
TRBV14,11,TRBJ1-2,ASSPHGYYGYT
TRBV7-6,13,TRBJ2-7,ASSKGLAEDYEQY
TRBV27,12,TRBJ2-3,ASSGDRATDTQY
TRBV7-7,12,TRBJ2-1,ASSLVGDGDEQF
TRBV9,13,TRBJ2-2,ASSVARTYTGELF
TRBV6-4,13,TRBJ2-6,ASSPDGSGANVLT
TRBV9,12,TRBJ1-1,ASSVQGVNTEAF